The 17 T cell receptor beta chains given below trace back to one sample, sequenced in a study of shared clonotypes between healthy human individuals. Positively selected for CCR7, the CD45RO-negative cells used as naive CD8 cells excluded terminally differentiated effector memory CD45RA+ cells. The method was immunoSEQ multiplex PCR; TCRdb's version includes in-frame clones alone and lacks a portion of them. Of more than 600,000 clones listed, 92% are singletons. What was sequenced was naive CD8+ T cells sorted from blood. The source is a man aged 25 to 40 in good health.

This clone showed up just once. The chain joins TRBV28 to TRBJ2-3, with 9 bases fitting TRBD2. CDR3 length: 16 residues. CDR1 is MDHEN and CDR2 is SYDVKM in the germline V gene. V gave up 3 bases and J gave up 6 bases; unmatched junction bases: 10. The CDR3 DNA follows: TGTGCCAGCAGTTTTAAGACTAGCGGTTTTTACGATACGCAGTATTTT. This translates into CASSFKTSGFYDTQYF.

The J gene is TRBJ2-2, the V gene TRBV7-8; 9 bases line up with TRBD2. From germline, CDR1 is SGHVS and CDR2 FQNEAQ. This CDR3 region has 17 residues. Unmatched junction bases numbered 3, after V lost 1 base and J lost 0 bases. CDR3 sequence (DNA): TGTGCCAGCAGCTTAGGGATAGCGGGAGCGAACACCGGGGAGCTGTTTTTT. Translation gives CASSLGIAGANTGELFF.

The genes are TRBV7-6 and TRBJ2-1; a possible D gene is TRBD2 (6 bases). The germline V and J ends were trimmed by 0 bases and 6 bases, with 12 bases remaining between them. In germline, CDR1 is SGHVS, CDR2 FNYEAQ. This CDR3 comprises 15 residues. The CDR3, as DNA: TGTGCCAGCAGCTTAGCGGCGGGATTAACCAATGAGCAGTTCTTC. Translating gives CASSLAAGLTNEQFF.

The chain recombines TRBV4-1 with TRBJ1-1; D not resolved. Trimming shortened V by 2 bases and J by 0 bases, and 16 bases separated the two germline ends. Germline V CDR1 and CDR2: MGHRA, YSYEKL. CDR3 size: 17 residues. CDR3 protein: CASSQKTVIDMNTEAFF. CDR3 nucleotides: TGCGCCAGCAGCCAAAAAACAGTCATAGACATGAACACTGAAGCTTTCTTT.

The rearrangement uses TRBV5-1 and TRBJ2-1, with TRBD2 matching 13 bases. CDR1 SGHRS and CDR2 YFSETQ come from the germline V gene. The length of the CDR3 is 15 residues. Losses at the gene ends were 4 bases for V and 9 bases for J; bases not matched to a gene: 7. The CDR3 region is CASSPGLAGEGEQFF. CDR3 nucleotides: TGCGCCAGCAGCCCCGGACTAGCGGGAGAGGGTGAGCAGTTCTTC.

This chain joins TRBV27 and TRBJ2-1; TRBD1 is a possible D gene (5 bases). The CDR3 is made up of 17 amino acids. Trimming left V 5 bases short and J 9 bases short, with 26 bases between. Germline lookup yields CDR1 MNHEY and CDR2 SMNVEV (reference sequence). In nucleotides, the CDR3 is TGTGCCAGCAGTATCCGAAACGACAGCCCCATATTCGGTGAGCAGTTCTTC. As protein: CASSIRNDSPIFGEQFF.

Notes on this clone: This sample also contains other DNA sequences that code for the same CDR3. The chain has TRBV6-4 and TRBJ2-3; D unclear. Looked up from germline, CDR1 is MRHNA and CDR2 is SNTAGT. The CDR3 contains 15 residues. Trimming left V 0 bases short and J 2 bases short, with 9 bases between. CDR3 bases: TGTGCCAGCAGTGACTCGGCAGGATCCACAGATACGCAGTATTTT. This codes for CASSDSAGSTDTQYF.

A note on this clone: The identical CDR3 is also encoded by other nucleotide sequences in the sample. The gene calls are TRBV27 and TRBJ1-5; D is uncertain. The CDR3 runs 14 residues. V lost 8 bases and J lost 2, with 13 bases in between. Germline V gene lookup returns CDR1 MNHEY and CDR2 SMNVEV (reference sequence). The CDR3 is CASSLGLGNQPQHF. The CDR3 nucleotides read TGTGCCAGCTCCCTAGGCCTGGGCAATCAGCCCCAGCATTTT.

This clone was detected only a few times. The CDR3 here is CASSLWGVNTEAFF. The CDR3 nucleotides are TGTGCCAGCAGTTTATGGGGGGTGAACACTGAAGCTTTCTTT. The V call is TRBV27, the J call TRBJ1-1; tentative D call: TRBD1 (5 bases). V dropped 1 base and J dropped 0 bases, with 6 bases sitting between them. The CDR3 contains 14 residues. Looked up from germline, CDR1 is MNHEY and CDR2 is SMNVEV (reference sequence).

The table lists this clone with a few counts. Within the sample, other DNA sequences also encode this same CDR3. The rearrangement uses TRBV9 and TRBJ1-1; no clear D. There are 10 residues in the CDR3. Germline CDR1 is SGDLS and CDR2 is YYNGEE. V was clipped by 4 bases and J by 5 bases, with 3 bases between them. The CDR3 here is CASSPTEAFF. In DNA form, the CDR3 reads TGTGCCAGCAGCCCAACTGAAGCTTTCTTT.

This rearrangement joins TRBV23-1 to TRBJ2-5; D is perhaps TRBD2 (5 bases). TRBV23-1 is labeled an ORF, and its function is uncertain. The CDR3 consists of 17 residues. The V and J ends lost 0 bases and 1 base respectively, with 15 bases between them. This CDR3 is CASSQSWAGGRQETQYF. CDR3 sequence (DNA): TGCGCCAGCAGTCAATCATGGGCAGGAGGCCGCCAAGAGACCCAGTACTTC.

This clone was counted once. The genes are TRBV5-1 and TRBJ2-7; 10 bases are a match to TRBD1. The junction had 2 bases not matched to a gene; V was cut back by 0 bases and J by 2 bases. The CDR3 is made up of 15 amino acids. Per the germline V gene, CDR1 is SGHRS and CDR2 is YFSETQ. CDR3 nucleotide sequence: TGCGCCAGCAGCTTGGCCGGGACAGGGGCCTACGAGCAGTACTTC. Amino acid sequence: CASSLAGTGAYEQYF.

The chain joins TRBV7-3 to TRBJ2-7; 8 bases agree with TRBD2. The CDR3 extends over 13 amino acids. The V and J ends lost 3 bases and 4 bases, in that order; junction bases with no gene match: 2. CDR1 and CDR2 (germline): SGHTA, FQGTGA. In DNA, the CDR3 is TGTGCCAGCAGCTTGACTAGCGATTACGAGCAGTACTTC. Translated, it gives CASSLTSDYEQYF.

CDR3 in DNA: TGCAGCGTTGAAGAACGCTGGGACCACGAAGAGACCCAGTACTTC. Protein: CSVEERWDHEETQYF. This chain joins TRBV29-1 and TRBJ2-5; D may be TRBD1 or TRBD2 (5 bases each). Germline V gene sequence: CDR1 SQVTM, CDR2 ANQGSEA. This CDR3 spans 15 amino acids. The ends were cut back, 0 bases at V and 3 bases at J, with 14 bases in the middle.

This chain joins TRBV28 and TRBJ1-5; TRBD1 aligns across 8 bases. V was pared by 6 bases and J by 0 bases, with 4 bases of the junction left unmatched. This CDR3 contains 15 residues. Germline V lookup: CDR1 MDHEN, CDR2 SYDVKM. DNA for the CDR3: TGTGCCAGCAGCCCGGGACAGGTTAGCAATCAGCCCCAGCATTTT. Amino acid sequence: CASSPGQVSNQPQHF.

This chain links TRBV7-9 with TRBJ2-5; D gene ambiguous. Trimming cost V 3 bases and J 5 bases, with 10 bases left between them. This CDR3 has 13 residues. The germline CDR1 and CDR2 sequences are SEHNR and FQNEAQ (reference sequence). The CDR3 sequence: CASSFTYRETQYF. CDR3 nucleotide sequence: TGTGCCAGCAGCTTTACATACCGGGAGACCCAGTACTTC.

This chain joins TRBV7-6 and TRBJ2-1; D is possibly TRBD2 (6 bases). This CDR3 is built from 13 residues. The germline V gene has CDR1 SGHVS and CDR2 FNYEAQ. Trimming left V 4 bases short and J 7 bases short, with 11 bases between. The CDR3 spells CASSWTGENEQFF. CDR3 nucleotide sequence: TGTGCCAGCAGCTGGACGGGAGAAAATGAGCAGTTCTTC.